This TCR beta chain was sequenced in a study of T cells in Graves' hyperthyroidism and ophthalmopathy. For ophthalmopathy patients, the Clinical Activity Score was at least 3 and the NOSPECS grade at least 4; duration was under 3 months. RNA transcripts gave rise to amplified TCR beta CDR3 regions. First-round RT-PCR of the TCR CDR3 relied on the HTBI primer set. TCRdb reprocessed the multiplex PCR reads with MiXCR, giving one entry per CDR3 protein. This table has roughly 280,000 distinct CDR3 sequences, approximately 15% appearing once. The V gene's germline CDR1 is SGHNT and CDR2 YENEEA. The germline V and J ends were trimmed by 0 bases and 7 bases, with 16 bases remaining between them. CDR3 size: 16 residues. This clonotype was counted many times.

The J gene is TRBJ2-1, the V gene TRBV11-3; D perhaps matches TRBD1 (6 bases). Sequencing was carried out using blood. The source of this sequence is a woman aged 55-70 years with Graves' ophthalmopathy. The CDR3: CASSLDGGRTLNEQFF. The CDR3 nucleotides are TGTGCCAGCAGCTTAGATGGGGGCCGAACCCTTAATGAGCAGTTCTTC.